This entry concerns a single TCR beta chain. What it binds is unknown. Each donor gave ten milliliters of peripheral blood. PBMCs numbering at least 6.5 million were isolated per sample. The authors ran a second PCR of about 6 to 11 cycles using a sample-barcoded 5' primer and a J-beta primer mix. Each CDR3 protein is one row after TCRdb ran MiXCR on the 5' RACE reads. The repertoire has some 1,800,000 distinct CDR3 sequences, about two fifths of them found once; the top ten carry 23%. This specimen comes from a study of blood T cells in healthy people across ages. General study results and limits: Long-lived donors exceeded aged donors in naive CD4+ cells and diversity.

Sequencing was performed on blood. The sequence was collected from a human donor in good health.

CDR3 residues: CASTSSGGYNEQFF. In DNA, the CDR3 is TGTGCCAGCACTTCTAGCGGGGGATACAATGAGCAGTTCTTC. The chain employs TRBV25-1 and TRBJ2-1; 10 positions match TRBD2. The CDR3 sequence is 14 residues long. Germline V gene sequence: CDR1 MGHDK, CDR2 SYGVNS. J lost 4 bases, V lost 7 bases, and 4 bases had no gene match.